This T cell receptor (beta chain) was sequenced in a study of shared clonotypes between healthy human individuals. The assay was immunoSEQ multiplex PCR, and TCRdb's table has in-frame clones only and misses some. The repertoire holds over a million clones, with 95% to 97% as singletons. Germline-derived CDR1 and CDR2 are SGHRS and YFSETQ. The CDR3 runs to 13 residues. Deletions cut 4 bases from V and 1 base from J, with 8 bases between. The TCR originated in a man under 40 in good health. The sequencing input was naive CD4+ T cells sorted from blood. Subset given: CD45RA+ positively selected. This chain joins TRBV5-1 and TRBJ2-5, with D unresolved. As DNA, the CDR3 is TGCGCCAGCAGCAGTACTCTCCAAGAGACCCAGTACTTC. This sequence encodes CASSSTLQETQYF.